This TCR beta chain was captured in a study of T cell responses to AZD1222 COVID-19 vaccine. CDR3 size: 14 residues. Trimming left V 1 base short and J 6 bases short, with 7 bases between. CDR1 is MDHEN, CDR2 SYDVKM, per germline. Assay: immunoSEQ multiplex PCR; the TCRdb copy retains only in-frame clones and omits some. Here the sample spans 75,000 to 90,000 clones, approximately 88% being singletons. Material: peripheral blood, obtained on day 0 of AZD1222 vaccination. The chain has TRBV28 and TRBJ1-6, with D uncertain. This clonotype was sampled from an adult in good health. The CDR3 DNA reads as TGTGCCAGCAGTTTATACATTCTTAATTCACCCCTCCACTTT. This sequence encodes CASSLYILNSPLHF.